The entry below gives a single T cell receptor beta chain sequence along with its context. Its matching antigen is unknown. The sample belongs to a study of CD8 T cells in Susac syndrome. Study overall: Susac syndrome patients were untreated, on corticosteroids with some adding intravenous immunoglobulin, or on intravenous immunoglobulin only. Overall study findings and caveats: There were under 20 Susac-specific public clones in total CD8+ repertoires and several in CD8+ TEMRA repertoires.

TEMRA cells were FACS-enriched, and CD8+ and CD4+ T cells were isolated negatively. The RNA input was roughly 0.5 to 1 ug, and it was reverse transcribed with random hexamers. A multiplex approach, immunoSEQ multiplex PCR, amplified TCR beta CDR3 across 54 Vbeta and 13 Jbeta. One entry per CDR3 protein, called by TCRdb with MiXCR from the immunoSEQ multiplex PCR reads. The sample yields around 25,000 distinct CDR3 sequences, just under 95% seen once. The sequenced sample was CD8+ T cells from PBMCs. This sequence was found in a human donor with Susac syndrome.

CDR3 bases: TGTGCCAGCAGCTTAGCGTACGGTGAGCAGTTCTTC. This gives the protein CASSLAYGEQFF. The chain joins TRBV7-9 to TRBJ2-1; D call uncertain. Germline CDR1 SEHNR, CDR2 FQNEAQ (reference sequence). The CDR3 has 12 residues. Between the trimmed V and J ends, which lost 0 bases and 9 bases, there was a span of 6 bases.